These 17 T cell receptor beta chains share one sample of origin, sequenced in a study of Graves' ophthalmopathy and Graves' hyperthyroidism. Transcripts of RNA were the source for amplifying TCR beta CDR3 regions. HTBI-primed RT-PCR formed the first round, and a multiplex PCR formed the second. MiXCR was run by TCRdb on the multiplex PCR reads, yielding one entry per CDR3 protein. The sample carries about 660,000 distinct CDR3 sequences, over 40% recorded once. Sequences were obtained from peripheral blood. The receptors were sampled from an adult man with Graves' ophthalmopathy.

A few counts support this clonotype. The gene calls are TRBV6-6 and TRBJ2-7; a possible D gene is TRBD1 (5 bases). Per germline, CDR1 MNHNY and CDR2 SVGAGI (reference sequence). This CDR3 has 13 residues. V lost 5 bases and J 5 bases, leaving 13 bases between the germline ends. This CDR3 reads CASSTPQGDEQYF. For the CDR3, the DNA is TGTGCCAGCAGTACCCCCCAGGGTGACGAGCAGTACTTC.

The CDR3 DNA sequence: TGTGCCACCAGCAAACAGGAAGGTCGATCACCCCTCCACTTT. Protein: CATSKQEGRSPLHF. V usage is TRBV15 and J usage is TRBJ1-6; perhaps TRBD1 as D (5 bases). V lost 4 bases and J 10 bases, leaving 14 bases between the germline ends. Germline CDR1 and CDR2: LNHNV and YYDKDF (reference sequence). This CDR3 contains 14 residues.

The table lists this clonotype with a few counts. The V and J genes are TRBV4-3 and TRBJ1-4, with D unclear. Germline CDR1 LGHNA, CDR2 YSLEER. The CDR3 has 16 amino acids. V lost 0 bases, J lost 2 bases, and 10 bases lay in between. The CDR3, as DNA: TGCGCCAGCAGCCAAGAGTATAAGCCGACTAATGAAAAACTGTTTTTT. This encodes CASSQEYKPTNEKLFF.

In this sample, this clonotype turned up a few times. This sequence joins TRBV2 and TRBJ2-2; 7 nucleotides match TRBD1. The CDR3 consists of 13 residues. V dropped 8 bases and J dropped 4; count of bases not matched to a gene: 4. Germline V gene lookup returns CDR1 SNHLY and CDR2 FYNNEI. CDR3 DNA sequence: TGTGCCAGCCAGGGGGTAGGCACCGGGGAGCTGTTTTTT. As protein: CASQGVGTGELFF.

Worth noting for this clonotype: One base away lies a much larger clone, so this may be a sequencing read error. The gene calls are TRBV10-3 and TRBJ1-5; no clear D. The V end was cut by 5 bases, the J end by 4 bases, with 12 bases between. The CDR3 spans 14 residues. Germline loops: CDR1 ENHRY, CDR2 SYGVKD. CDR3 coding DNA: TGTGCCATCAGTTTAGTGTCAGAGAATCAGCCCCAGCATTTT. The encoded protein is CAISLVSENQPQHF.

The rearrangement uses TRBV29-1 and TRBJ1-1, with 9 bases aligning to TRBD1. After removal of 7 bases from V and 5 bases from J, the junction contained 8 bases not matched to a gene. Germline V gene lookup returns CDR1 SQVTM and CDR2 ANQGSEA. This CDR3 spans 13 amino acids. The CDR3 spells CSASDRGETEAFF. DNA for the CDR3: TGCAGCGCCTCGGACAGGGGAGAGACTGAAGCTTTCTTT.

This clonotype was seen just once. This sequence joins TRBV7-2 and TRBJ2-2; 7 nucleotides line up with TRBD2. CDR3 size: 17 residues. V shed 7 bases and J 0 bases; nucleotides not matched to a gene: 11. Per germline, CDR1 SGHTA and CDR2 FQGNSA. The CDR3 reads CASTRGAGSPNTGELFF. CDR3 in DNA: TGTGCCAGCACCCGTGGAGCGGGATCCCCGAACACCGGGGAGCTGTTTTTT.

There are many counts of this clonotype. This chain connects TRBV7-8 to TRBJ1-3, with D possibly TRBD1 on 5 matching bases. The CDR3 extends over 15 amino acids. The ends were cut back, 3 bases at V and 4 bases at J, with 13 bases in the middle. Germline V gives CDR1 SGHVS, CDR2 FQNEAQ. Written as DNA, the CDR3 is TGTGCCAGCAGCTTCCCTCGGGGCGTAGGAAACACCATATATTTT. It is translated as CASSFPRGVGNTIYF.

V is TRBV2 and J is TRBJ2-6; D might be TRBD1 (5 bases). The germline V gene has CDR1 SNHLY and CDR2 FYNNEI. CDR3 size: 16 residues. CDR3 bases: TGTGCGGTCAGGGCCTCACAATACTCTGGGGCCAACGTCCTGACTTTC. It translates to CAVRASQYSGANVLTF.

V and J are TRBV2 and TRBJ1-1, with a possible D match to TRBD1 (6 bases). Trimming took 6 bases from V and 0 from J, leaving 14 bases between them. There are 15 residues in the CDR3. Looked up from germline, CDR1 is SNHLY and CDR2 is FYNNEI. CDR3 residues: CASSVGGGVNTEAFF. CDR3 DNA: TGTGCCAGCAGCGTAGGGGGGGGGGTGAACACTGAAGCTTTCTTT.

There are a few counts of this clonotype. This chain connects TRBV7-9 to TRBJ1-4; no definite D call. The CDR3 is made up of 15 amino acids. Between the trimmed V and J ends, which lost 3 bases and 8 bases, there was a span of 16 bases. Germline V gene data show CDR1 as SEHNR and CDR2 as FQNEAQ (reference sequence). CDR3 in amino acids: CASSFGGNEGEKLFF. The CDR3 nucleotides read TGTGCCAGCAGCTTCGGAGGGAATGAGGGCGAAAAACTGTTTTTT.

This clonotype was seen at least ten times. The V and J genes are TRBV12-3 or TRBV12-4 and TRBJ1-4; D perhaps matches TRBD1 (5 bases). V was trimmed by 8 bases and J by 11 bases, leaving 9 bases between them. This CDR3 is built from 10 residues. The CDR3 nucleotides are TGTGCCAGCCAGGGAGGGAAACTGTTTTTT. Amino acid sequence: CASQGGKLFF.

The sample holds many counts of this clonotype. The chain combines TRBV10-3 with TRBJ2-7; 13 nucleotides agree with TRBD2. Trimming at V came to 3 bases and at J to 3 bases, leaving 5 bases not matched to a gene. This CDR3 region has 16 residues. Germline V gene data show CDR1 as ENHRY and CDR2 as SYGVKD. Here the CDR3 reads CAISDLTSGGYYEQYF. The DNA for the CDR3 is TGTGCCATCAGTGACCTGACTAGCGGGGGGTACTACGAGCAGTACTTC.

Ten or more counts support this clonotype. CDR3 bases: TGCGCCAGCAGCTTGGGCTTAGCGGGGGTGAAAGAGACCCAGTACTTC. This translates into CASSLGLAGVKETQYF. The chain carries TRBV5-1 and TRBJ2-5; TRBD2 agrees at 9 bases. This CDR3 contains 16 residues. The ends lost 0 bases at V and 3 bases at J; junction bases unmatched: 6. Germline V lookup: CDR1 SGHRS, CDR2 YFSETQ.

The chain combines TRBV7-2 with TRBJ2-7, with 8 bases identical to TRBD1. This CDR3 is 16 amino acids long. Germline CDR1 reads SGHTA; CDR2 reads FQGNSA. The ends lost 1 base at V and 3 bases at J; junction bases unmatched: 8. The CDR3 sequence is CASSLEETTGDYEQYF. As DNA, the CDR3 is TGTGCCAGCAGCTTAGAGGAAACGACAGGGGACTACGAGCAGTACTTC.

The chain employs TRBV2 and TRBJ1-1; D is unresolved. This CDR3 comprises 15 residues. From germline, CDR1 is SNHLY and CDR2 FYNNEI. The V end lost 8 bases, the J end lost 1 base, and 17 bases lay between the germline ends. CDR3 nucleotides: TGTGCCAGCCTCGTCGAGGCAGAACAGAACACTGAAGCTTTCTTT. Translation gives CASLVEAEQNTEAFF.

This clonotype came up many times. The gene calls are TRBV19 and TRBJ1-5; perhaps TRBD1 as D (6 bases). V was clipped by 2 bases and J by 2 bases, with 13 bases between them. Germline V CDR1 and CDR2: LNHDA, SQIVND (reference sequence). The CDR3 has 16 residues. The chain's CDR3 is CASSIRGARGNQPQHF. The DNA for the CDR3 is TGTGCCAGTAGTATACGGGGGGCGAGGGGCAATCAGCCCCAGCATTTT.